These 32 T cell receptor beta chains were sequenced from one sample in a study of graft-versus-host responses after intestinal transplantation. Sequenced by immunoSEQ multiplex PCR; TCRdb stores in-frame clones only, minus some. The sample lists tens of thousands of clones; 85% to 90% were seen once. The antigens these receptors bind are not known. The sample in question was unstimulated CD4+ T cells sorted from spleen or lymph node cells, obtained before intestinal transplant. The receptors were gathered from a human donor who received an intestinal transplant.

The V call is TRBV2, the J call TRBJ2-2; possibly TRBD2 for D (5 bases). Per germline, CDR1 SNHLY and CDR2 FYNNEI. The CDR3 extends over 16 amino acids. V dropped 10 bases and J dropped 4 bases, with 22 bases sitting between them. The CDR3 DNA reads TGTGCCACCGGAGGATCCCGTAAACGAGGCACCGGGGAGCTGTTTTTT. Translated, it gives CATGGSRKRGTGELFF.

CDR3 loop: CASSVDAGGNTEAFF. CDR3 bases: TGTGCCAGCAGCGTAGATGCAGGGGGGAACACTGAAGCTTTCTTT. The rearrangement uses TRBV9 and TRBJ1-1, with 7 bases aligning to TRBD1. V lost 0 bases to trimming and J lost 1 base; unmatched junction nucleotides: 3. The CDR3 runs to 15 residues. Germline assignment: CDR1 SGDLS and CDR2 YYNGEE.

CDR3 nucleotide sequence: TGTGCCAGCTCAGGTAGGGGGAACACTGAAGCTTTCTTT. It translates to CASSGRGNTEAFF. The chain combines TRBV18 with TRBJ1-1; perhaps TRBD1 as D (5 bases). The CDR3 contains 13 residues. V was cut by 5 bases and J by 1 base, with 8 bases left in between. Germline-derived CDR1 and CDR2 are KGHSH and LQKENI. Based on the CDR3 plus reference TRBV18 and TRBJ1-1, the full variable domain is NAGVMQNPRHLVRRRGQEARLRCSPMKGHSHVYWYRQLPEEGLKFMVYLQKENIIDESGMPKERFSAEFPKEGPSILRIQQVVRGDSAAYFCASSGRGNTEAFFGQGTRLTVV.

The chain joins TRBV7-8 to TRBJ2-7; D uncertain. Trimming removed 2 bases at V and 0 bases at J, with 11 bases between. The CDR3 has 15 amino acids. From germline, CDR1 is SGHVS and CDR2 FQNEAQ. The CDR3 DNA reads as TGTGCCAGCAGCTTAATTCGGGTGGGCTCCTACGAGCAGTACTTC. Residues: CASSLIRVGSYEQYF.

The V gene is TRBV5-6, the J gene TRBJ2-7; tentative D call: TRBD2 (5 bases). V dropped 4 bases and J dropped 3 bases, with 20 bases sitting between them. This CDR3 is built from 16 residues. Germline V CDR1 and CDR2: SGHDT, YYEEEE. CDR3 DNA sequence: TGTGCCAGCAGCCGGCAAGGTCGCGGGCAAGGCTACGAGCAGTACTTC. It translates to CASSRQGRGQGYEQYF.

The chain employs TRBV11-3 and TRBJ1-2; no clear D. CDR1 and CDR2 (germline): SGHNT, YENEEA. The CDR3 has 12 residues. V shed 5 bases and J shed 5 bases, with 9 bases lying between them. The CDR3 here is CASSPTPYGYTF. The CDR3 DNA sequence: TGTGCCAGCAGCCCGACACCTTATGGCTACACCTTC.

The rearrangement joins TRBV15 to TRBJ2-7; no reliable D call. The germline V gene has CDR1 LNHNV and CDR2 YYDKDF (reference sequence). V was cut by 0 bases and J by 2 bases, with 5 bases left in between. The CDR3 loop spans 13 amino acids. The CDR3 DNA sequence: TGTGCCACCAGCAGAGATCTTGCCTACGAGCAGTACTTC. The encoded protein is CATSRDLAYEQYF.

This chain connects TRBV5-1 to TRBJ2-1; D is possibly TRBD2 (6 bases). Trimming pared 4 bases from V and 4 bases from J, leaving 12 bases between. In germline, CDR1 is SGHRS, CDR2 YFSETQ. The CDR3 length is 14 residues. Here the CDR3 DNA reads TGCGCCAGCAGCAGCGACGGGGGATACAATGAGCAGTTCTTC. Its protein product is CASSSDGGYNEQFF.

This clone showed up just once. This chain joins TRBV10-3 and TRBJ2-2, with TRBD2 matching over 12 bases. Germline V gene sequence: CDR1 ENHRY, CDR2 SYGVKD. The CDR3 runs to 15 residues. Losses at the gene ends were 6 bases for V and 4 bases for J; bases not matched to a gene: 3. CDR3 DNA sequence: TGTGCCATCAGCGTACTAGCGGGGGGCACCGGGGAGCTGTTTTTT. Protein product: CAISVLAGGTGELFF.

The table lists this clone with a count of one. The chain links TRBV19 to TRBJ2-7; no clear D. V shed 3 bases and J shed 3 bases, with 15 bases lying between them. There are 15 residues in the CDR3. Germline V lookup: CDR1 LNHDA, CDR2 SQIVND (reference sequence). CDR3 protein: CASSIGSRGYYEQYF. DNA for the CDR3: TGTGCCAGTAGTATTGGCAGCCGAGGATACTACGAGCAGTACTTC. Together with reference TRBV19 and TRBJ2-7, the CDR3 gives the full variable domain: DGGITQSPKYLFRKEGQNVTLSCEQNLNHDAMYWYRQDPGQGLRLIYYSQIVNDFQKGDIAEGYSVSREKKESFPLTVTSAQKNPTAFYLCASSIGSRGYYEQYFGPGTRLTVT.

The DNA for the CDR3 is TGTGCCAGCAGCTTGGCTGCTCAGGGGGCGAGCTATGGCTACACCTTC. Translated: CASSLAAQGASYGYTF. The V gene is TRBV5-6, the J gene TRBJ1-2, with 8 nucleotides matching TRBD1. Looked up from germline, CDR1 is SGHDT and CDR2 is YYEEEE. Unmatched junction bases numbered 8, after V lost 0 bases and J lost 4 bases. The CDR3 consists of 16 residues. The whole variable domain, filled in from reference TRBV5-6 and TRBJ1-2, reads DAGVTQSPTHLIKTRGQQVTLRCSPKSGHDTVSWYQQALGQGPQFIFQYYEEEERQRGNFPDRFSGHQFPNYSSELNVNALLLGDSALYLCASSLAAQGASYGYTFGSGTRLTVV.

This sequence joins TRBV5-8 and TRBJ2-1; 16 nucleotides align to TRBD2. J was trimmed by 6 bases and V by 0 bases; bases with no gene match: 6. Germline loops: CDR1 SGHTS, CDR2 YDEGEE. The length of the CDR3 is 18 residues. The CDR3 DNA reads as TGTGCCAGCAGCTTGGCCGCCGGGACTAGCGGGGGGGCCAATGAGCAGTTCTTC. Translated, it gives CASSLAAGTSGGANEQFF. The full variable domain, with the rest looked up from reference TRBV5-8 and TRBJ2-1, is EAGVTQSPTHLIKTRGQQATLRCSPISGHTSVYWYQQALGLGLQFLLWYDEGEERNRGNFPPRFSGRQFPNYSSELNVNALELEDSALYLCASSLAAGTSGGANEQFFGPGTRLTVL.

The chain employs TRBV15 and TRBJ2-1, with D perhaps TRBD2 (7 bases). This CDR3 spans 15 amino acids. Trimming cost V 1 base and J 2 bases, with 9 bases left between them. Germline lookup yields CDR1 LNHNV and CDR2 YYDKDF (reference sequence). The CDR3 DNA follows: TGTGCCACCAGCAGAGGCGGGGGCGCCTACAATGAGCAGTTCTTC. This sequence encodes CATSRGGGAYNEQFF.

This clone appeared once. The chain employs TRBV7-9 and TRBJ1-2; unclear D gene. Trimming removed 3 bases from V and 4 bases from J, with 18 bases in between. Germline CDR1 is SEHNR and CDR2 is FQNEAQ (reference sequence). The CDR3 contains 16 residues. The CDR3 spells CASSLEGVTFIYGYTF. The DNA for the CDR3 is TGTGCCAGCAGCTTGGAGGGAGTCACTTTTATCTATGGCTACACCTTC.

This clone was counted a few times. V is TRBV5-6 and J is TRBJ2-5; D is perhaps TRBD2 (5 bases). The length of the CDR3 is 16 residues. Trimming shortened V by 0 bases and J by 4 bases, and 16 bases separated the two germline ends. Germline V CDR1 and CDR2: SGHDT, YYEEEE. The CDR3 DNA reads TGTGCCAGCAGCTTGGACCAGAGGGTAACCAGAGAGACCCAGTACTTC. Its protein product is CASSLDQRVTRETQYF.

J is TRBJ2-5 and V is TRBV2; 9 bases are shared with TRBD2. Trimming cost V 5 bases and J 5 bases; bases outside gene matches: 9. Germline-derived CDR1 and CDR2 are SNHLY and FYNNEI. The CDR3 sequence is 15 residues long. CDR3 protein: CASSPRGGAFETQYF. DNA for the CDR3: TGTGCCAGCAGTCCCCGCGGGGGGGCCTTTGAGACCCAGTACTTC. Full variable domain (missing parts from reference TRBV2 and TRBJ2-5): EPEVTQTPSHQVTQMGQEVILRCVPISNHLYFYWYRQILGQKVEFLVSFYNNEISEKSEIFDDQFSVERPDGSNFTLKIRSTKLEDSAMYFCASSPRGGAFETQYFGPGTRLLVL.

The chain employs TRBV6-5 and TRBJ1-1; 7 positions agree with TRBD1. The V gene end was trimmed by 4 bases and the J gene end by 0 bases; junction bases not matched to a gene: 5. This CDR3 region has 15 residues. The germline gives CDR1 MNHEY, CDR2 SVGAGI. The CDR3 here is CASSWTGEVNTEAFF. The CDR3 DNA follows: TGTGCCAGCAGTTGGACAGGAGAAGTGAACACTGAAGCTTTCTTT.

J is TRBJ1-2 and V is TRBV9, with D maybe TRBD1 (5 bases). This CDR3 contains 13 residues. The V and J ends lost 4 bases and 5 bases respectively, with 12 bases between them. CDR1 and CDR2 from the germline V gene are SGDLS and YYNGEE. CDR3 protein: CASSPGREYGYTF. CDR3 sequence (DNA): TGTGCCAGCAGCCCGGGACGGGAGTATGGCTACACCTTC. Supplemented by reference TRBV9 and TRBJ1-2, the full variable domain reads DSGVTQTPKHLITATGQRVTLRCSPRSGDLSVYWYQQSLDQGLQFLIQYYNGEERAKGNILERFSAQQFPDLHSELNLSSLELGDSALYFCASSPGREYGYTFGSGTRLTVV.

This clone has a single count. Written as DNA, the CDR3 is TGTGCCAGCAGTGAAGTATCCCGGAATGAGCAGTTCTTC. It yields the protein CASSEVSRNEQFF. The chain combines TRBV25-1 with TRBJ2-1; D unclear. The CDR3 contains 13 residues. Germline-derived CDR1 and CDR2 are MGHDK and SYGVNS. V was shortened by 2 bases and J by 7 bases, with 9 bases between the two germline ends.

The V call is TRBV5-8, the J call TRBJ2-1, with no clear D. Trimming removed 4 bases at V and 7 bases at J, with 6 bases between. This CDR3 contains 11 residues. CDR1 is SGHTS, CDR2 YDEGEE, per germline. CDR3 sequence reads: CASSHKNEQFF. The CDR3 DNA sequence: TGTGCCAGCAGCCACAAAAATGAGCAGTTCTTC.

The chain recombines TRBV5-1 with TRBJ2-2, with unresolved D. CDR3 length: 16 residues. Germline V gene sequence: CDR1 SGHRS, CDR2 YFSETQ. V lost 0 bases and J 2 bases, leaving 11 bases between the germline ends. The DNA of the CDR3 is TGCGCCAGCAGCTTGGTGGTGTCAAGCAACACCGGGGAGCTGTTTTTT. Amino acid sequence: CASSLVVSSNTGELFF.

The chain is built from TRBV11-2 and TRBJ1-3, with D possibly matching TRBD1 (6 bases). Germline V gives CDR1 SGHAT, CDR2 FQNNGV. This CDR3 is built from 14 residues. Trimming shortened V by 4 bases and J by 0 bases, and 7 bases separated the two germline ends. CDR3 amino acids: CASSSTGSGNTIYF. CDR3 coding DNA: TGTGCCAGCAGCTCGACAGGCTCTGGAAACACCATATATTTT.

The CDR3: CASRWGTGEAGELFF. CDR3 DNA sequence: TGTGCCAGTAGATGGGGGACAGGGGAGGCCGGGGAGCTGTTTTTT. The genes are TRBV19 and TRBJ2-2, with TRBD1 matching over 10 bases. The CDR3 totals 15 residues. Germline V lookup: CDR1 LNHDA, CDR2 SQIVND (reference sequence). V shed 6 bases and J 6 bases; nucleotides not matched to a gene: 7.

This chain links TRBV5-4 with TRBJ1-2, with D tentatively TRBD1 (6 bases). The CDR3 length is 14 residues. V was clipped by 5 bases and J by 4 bases, with 15 bases between them. CDR1 is SGHNT, CDR2 YYREEE, per germline (reference sequence). The CDR3 is CASRQTGFLYGYTF. CDR3 nucleotides: TGTGCCAGCAGGCAAACAGGGTTTCTCTATGGCTACACCTTC.

This clone has just a few counts. This rearrangement joins TRBV5-1 to TRBJ2-5; D is possibly TRBD2 (6 bases). Germline V gene lookup returns CDR1 SGHRS and CDR2 YFSETQ. Trimming left V 3 bases short and J 1 base short, with 13 bases between. The CDR3 extends over 15 amino acids. DNA for the CDR3: TGCGCCAGCAGCTGGGACCTAGCGAGCCAAGAGACCCAGTACTTC. Its protein product is CASSWDLASQETQYF.

This clone was picked up one time. The conserved phenylalanine or tryptophan is not found at the CDR3 terminus, so this likely reflects a read error. Because the CDR3's place on the DNA is in doubt, the DNA is left out and the CDR3 is given as listed by TCRdb. The chain combines TRBV11-2 with TRBJ2-7; the table assigns TRBD1, which was not confirmed against the DNA. Inclusive of both ends, the CDR3 amounts to 12 amino acids. Germline CDR1 SGHAT, CDR2 FQNNGV. The CDR3 here is CASSLKETGAEL.

The chain has TRBV7-9 and TRBJ2-7, with D tentatively TRBD2 (6 bases). The CDR3 covers 14 residues. CDR1 SEHNR and CDR2 FQNEAQ come from the germline V gene (reference sequence). Deletions cut 5 bases from V and 3 bases from J, with 14 bases between. For the CDR3, the DNA is TGTGCCAGCAGCCCCCGGGACTCACACTACGAGCAGTACTTC. Translating it yields CASSPRDSHYEQYF.

A few counts support this clone. The rearrangement uses TRBV6-6 and TRBJ1-5, with 7 bases matching TRBD1. J was trimmed by 1 base and V by 11 bases; bases with no gene match: 5. The CDR3 loop spans 13 amino acids. Looked up from germline, CDR1 is MNHNY and CDR2 is SVGAGI (reference sequence). CDR3: CAHQGGSNQPQHF. The CDR3 DNA reads TGTGCCCATCAGGGGGGCAGCAATCAGCCCCAGCATTTT.

The chain employs TRBV7-8 and TRBJ1-3, with 9 bases lining up with TRBD1. Germline V lookup: CDR1 SGHVS, CDR2 FQNEAQ. With 5 bases clipped from V and 5 bases from J, the junction kept 7 bases outside the gene matches. The CDR3 spans 15 residues. CDR3 sequence reads: CASSTGGQGRNTIYF. CDR3 in DNA: TGTGCCAGCAGCACGGGCGGACAGGGGAGAAACACCATATATTTT. Based on the CDR3 plus reference TRBV7-8 and TRBJ1-3, the full variable domain is GAGVSQSPRYKVAKRGQDVALRCDPISGHVSLFWYQQALGQGPEFLTYFQNEAQLDKSGLPSDRFFAERPEGSVSTLKIQRTQQEDSAVYLCASSTGGQGRNTIYFGEGSWLTVV.

The gene calls are TRBV27 and TRBJ2-3; 9 bases line up with TRBD2. The ends lost 2 bases at V and 4 bases at J; junction bases unmatched: 13. Germline V CDR1 and CDR2: MNHEY, SMNVEV (reference sequence). The CDR3 totals 18 residues. The CDR3 loop is CASSLEVASRGGPDTQYF. As DNA, the CDR3 is TGTGCCAGCAGTTTAGAGGTTGCTTCGCGGGGGGGCCCAGATACGCAGTATTTT.

The chain employs TRBV18 and TRBJ1-1, with D perhaps TRBD1 (6 bases). This CDR3 spans 15 amino acids. Germline-derived CDR1 and CDR2 are KGHSH and LQKENI. The ends were cut back, 3 bases at V and 7 bases at J, with 18 bases in the middle. The CDR3 here is CASSPSTGPGGEAFF. In DNA form, the CDR3 reads TGTGCCAGCTCACCTAGCACAGGGCCGGGAGGTGAAGCTTTCTTT. Supplemented by reference TRBV18 and TRBJ1-1, the full variable domain reads NAGVMQNPRHLVRRRGQEARLRCSPMKGHSHVYWYRQLPEEGLKFMVYLQKENIIDESGMPKERFSAEFPKEGPSILRIQQVVRGDSAAYFCASSPSTGPGGEAFFGQGTRLTVV.

The rearrangement joins TRBV19 to TRBJ1-2; no firm D call. Germline values: CDR1 LNHDA, CDR2 SQIVND (reference sequence). The CDR3 is 14 residues long. The germline V and J ends were trimmed by 10 bases and 7 bases, with 22 bases remaining between them. CDR3 bases: TGTGCCATTAAAAACCATAACGATAGAGGTGGCTACACCTTC. Encoded protein: CAIKNHNDRGGYTF.